The rows below give T cell receptor beta chains drawn from one sample of a study of cytomegalovirus exposure and HLA in healthy donors. Sequencing was performed with immunoSEQ multiplex PCR; in TCRdb, only in-frame clones are kept and a portion is missing. This table has roughly 60,000 clones, less than 85% appearing once. Sequencing was done on a sample of PBMCs. The receptors come from a woman in her 30s in good health and CMV-seronegative. Each CDR3 is given with its conserved first and last residue. The order of the fields is J gene, clone size, D gene, V gene, CDR3 protein, CDR3 DNA. The D gene is left open where the match is weak. The listing skips clone size in some rows; elsewhere it reads once, few, many or a size class.

TRBJ1-4 | . | . | TRBV27 | CASSYGINNEKLFF | TGTGCCAGCAGTTACGGGATAAATAATGAAAAACTGTTTTTT
TRBJ2-1 | once | . | TRBV19 | CASSTEDGLYEQFF | TGTGCCAGTAGTACCGAGGACGGACTATATGAGCAGTTCTTC
TRBJ2-5 | . | . | TRBV2 | CASRFLQVQMETQYF | TGTGCCAGCAGGTTCTTACAGGTTCAAATGGAGACCCAGTACTTC
TRBJ2-7 | . | . | TRBV27 | CASSYQGLRYEQYF | TGTGCCAGCAGTTATCAGGGACTCCGCTACGAGCAGTACTTC
TRBJ1-5 | . | . | TRBV7-2 | CASSSEAGDNQPQHF | TGTGCCAGCAGCTCGGAGGCGGGGGACAATCAGCCCCAGCATTTT
TRBJ2-2 | few | TRBD2 | TRBV6-5 | CASSYSGKGTGELFF | TGTGCCAGCAGTTACAGCGGGAAGGGGACCGGGGAGCTGTTTTTT
TRBJ2-3 | few | TRBD2 | TRBV18 | CASSQAGLAGTDTQYF | TGTGCCAGCTCACAAGCGGGACTAGCGGGCACAGATACGCAGTATTTT
TRBJ2-7 | . | TRBD2 | TRBV5-1 | CASSLVSSSGSSWGEQYF | TGCGCCAGCAGCTTGGTTTCGTCTAGCGGGAGCAGTTGGGGCGAGCAGTACTTC
TRBJ1-4 | few | . | TRBV6-5 | CASSWTAFNEKLFF | TGTGCCAGCAGTTGGACAGCGTTTAATGAAAAACTGTTTTTT
TRBJ2-2 | . | . | TRBV4-1 | CASSPPLNTGELFF | TGCGCCAGCAGCCCCCCACTCAACACCGGGGAGCTGTTTTTT
TRBJ2-3 | . | . | TRBV6-1 | CASSPGGTDTQYF | TGTGCCAGCAGTCCCGGAGGGACAGATACGCAGTATTTT
TRBJ2-7 | . | . | TRBV28 | CASGPARRGQYF | TGTGCCAGCGGTCCGGCCCGACGAGGGCAGTACTTC
TRBJ1-5 | once | . | TRBV19 | CASSLGTFNQPQHF | TGTGCCAGTAGTCTCGGGACATTCAATCAGCCCCAGCATTTT
TRBJ2-2 | once | TRBD2 | TRBV25-1 | CASSDLTSGTNTGELFF | TGTGCCAGCAGTGACCTGACTAGCGGGACGAACACCGGGGAGCTGTTTTTT
TRBJ2-4 | once | TRBD1 | TRBV7-2 | CASSPPGQGWAKNIQYF | TGTGCCAGCAGCCCTCCGGGACAGGGGTGGGCCAAAAACATTCAGTACTTC
TRBJ2-3 | . | . | TRBV5-8 | CASSPLAADTQYF | TGTGCCAGCAGCCCCCTCGCGGCAGATACGCAGTATTTT
TRBJ1-1 | few | . | TRBV10-3 | CAISESVKPTEAFF | TGTGCCATCAGTGAGTCGGTAAAGCCCACTGAAGCTTTCTTT
TRBJ1-1 | few | . | TRBV19 | CASTWGGGTEAFF | TGTGCCAGTACCTGGGGGGGAGGGACTGAAGCTTTCTTT
TRBJ1-2 | . | . | TRBV11-2 | CASSSQGSGYTF | TGTGCCAGCAGCTCCCAGGGTTCTGGCTACACCTTC
TRBJ2-4 | . | . | TRBV10-3 | CAISEGGQAKNIQYF | TGTGCCATCAGTGAGGGCGGTCAAGCCAAAAACATTCAGTACTTC
TRBJ2-3 | . | TRBD2 | TRBV2 | CASSEWSSGSFLSSTDTQYF | TGTGCCAGCAGTGAATGGTCTAGCGGGAGTTTTCTCTCTAGCACAGATACGCAGTATTTT
TRBJ2-7 | . | TRBD2 | TRBV19 | CASSTAGGYYEQYF | TGTGCCAGTAGTACGGCGGGAGGCTACTACGAGCAGTACTTC
TRBJ1-3 | . | TRBD1 | TRBV5-1 | CASSKDRGPGNTIYF | TGCGCCAGCAGCAAGGACAGGGGGCCTGGAAACACCATATATTTT
TRBJ1-2 | . | . | TRBV27 | CASSLNAGRTYGYTF | TGTGCCAGCAGTTTAAATGCAGGGAGGACCTATGGCTACACCTTC
TRBJ1-4 | few | . | TRBV30 | CAWTAGVIRARDEKLFF | TGTGCCTGGACCGCAGGGGTGATAAGGGCGAGGGATGAAAAACTGTTTTTT
TRBJ2-1 | . | . | TRBV6-5 | CASSPQGPNEQFF | TGTGCCAGCAGTCCACAGGGACCCAATGAGCAGTTCTTC
TRBJ2-5 | . | . | TRBV7-8 | CASSRDSTYQETQYF | TGTGCCAGCAGCCGGGACTCTACGTACCAAGAGACCCAGTACTTC
TRBJ2-7 | few | . | TRBV25-1 | CASSGPSGAAYEQYF | TGTGCCAGCAGTGGGCCAAGCGGAGCTGCCTACGAGCAGTACTTC
TRBJ1-6 | . | TRBD1 | TRBV7-2 | CASRWTGVNSPLHF | TGTGCCAGCAGGTGGACAGGGGTAAATTCACCCCTCCACTTT
TRBJ2-1 | once | . | TRBV6-5 | CASSSSEYNEQFF | TGTGCCAGCAGTTCGTCCGAGTACAATGAGCAGTTCTTC
TRBJ1-3 | . | TRBD1 | TRBV7-9 | CASSLTGTGAGNTIYF | TGTGCCAGCAGCTTAACGGGGACAGGGGCTGGAAACACCATATATTTT
TRBJ2-5 | . | . | TRBV6-6 | CASSYSAATQETQYF | TGTGCCAGCAGTTACTCAGCGGCCACTCAAGAGACCCAGTACTTC
TRBJ2-2 | . | TRBD2 | TRBV15 | CATSRIRAGVGIRNTGELFF | TGTGCCACCAGCAGAATAAGAGCGGGAGTGGGTATTAGGAACACCGGGGAGCTGTTTTTT
TRBJ2-3 | once | . | TRBV25-1 | CASGFSGRSTDTQYF | TGTGCCAGCGGGTTCAGCGGAAGAAGCACAGATACGCAGTATTTT
TRBJ2-3 | . | TRBD2 | TRBV7-2 | CASSYTGTRNTQYF | TGTGCCAGCAGCTATACCGGGACTAGAAACACGCAGTATTTT
TRBJ1-1 | . | TRBD1 | TRBV29-1 | CSGRQGAGTEAFF | TGCAGCGGCCGACAGGGGGCTGGGACTGAAGCTTTCTTT
TRBJ2-6 | . | TRBD2 | TRBV7-9 | CASSLNWGGSRSGANVLTF | TGTGCCAGCAGCTTAAATTGGGGAGGGTCCCGCTCTGGGGCCAACGTCCTGACTTTC
TRBJ2-1 | . | TRBD2 | TRBV7-8 | CASSSRTSGRSDEQFF | TGTGCCAGCAGCTCCCGGACTAGCGGGAGGTCAGATGAGCAGTTCTTC
TRBJ2-7 | . | TRBD2 | TRBV5-1 | CASSLAVGLAGSYEQYF | TGCGCCAGCAGCTTGGCCGTAGGGCTAGCGGGAAGTTACGAGCAGTACTTC
TRBJ2-2 | . | TRBD2 | TRBV7-2 | CASSPWGGTGELFF | TGTGCCAGCAGCCCCTGGGGGGGCACCGGGGAGCTGTTTTTT
TRBJ2-5 | few | . | TRBV5-1 | CASSPTVGREETQYF | TGCGCCAGCAGCCCGACCGTAGGGAGAGAAGAGACCCAGTACTTC
TRBJ2-3 | . | . | TRBV2 | CASRATRADTQYF | TGTGCCAGCAGGGCTACTAGAGCAGATACGCAGTATTTT
TRBJ2-3 | once | TRBD2 | TRBV7-6 | CASSALKTSGRGGTDTQYF | TGTGCCAGCAGCGCCCTTAAGACTAGCGGGAGGGGCGGCACAGATACGCAGTATTTT
TRBJ2-7 | few | . | TRBV7-9 | CASSPDSHEQYF | TGTGCCAGCAGCCCGGACAGCCACGAGCAGTACTTC
TRBJ1-3 | . | . | TRBV9 | CASSVWGDGNTIYF | TGTGCCAGCAGCGTATGGGGCGATGGAAACACCATATATTTT
TRBJ2-3 | . | TRBD2 | TRBV7-9 | CASSPVSGRGTDTQYF | TGTGCCAGCAGCCCCGTGAGCGGGAGGGGCACAGATACGCAGTATTTT
TRBJ1-3 | . | . | TRBV21-1 | CASPRSGCHTIYF | TGTGCCAGCCCAAGGTCGGGGTGCCACACCATATATTTT
TRBJ2-7 | . | . | TRBV7-9 | CASSEGDYEQYF | TGTGCCAGCAGCGAGGGGGACTACGAGCAGTACTTC
TRBJ2-7 | . | . | TRBV2 | CASTRRGHEQYF | TGTGCCAGCACCCGAAGAGGCCACGAGCAGTACTTC
TRBJ2-2 | . | TRBD2 | TRBV7-9 | CASSLTGGLAGELFF | TGTGCCAGCAGCTTAACGGGGGGGCTGGCCGGGGAGCTGTTTTTT
TRBJ1-5 | few | . | TRBV4-1 | CASSPRDPQGNQPQHF | TGCGCCAGCAGCCCTCGGGACCCTCAGGGGAATCAGCCCCAGCATTTT
TRBJ1-6 | once | . | TRBV7-2 | CASSLVPGRNSPLHF | TGTGCCAGCAGCTTAGTTCCAGGGCGGAATTCACCCCTCCACTTT
TRBJ2-3 | . | TRBD2 | TRBV7-6 | CASNPSGISTDTQYF | TGTGCCAGCAACCCTAGCGGCATCAGCACAGATACGCAGTATTTT
TRBJ2-7 | . | TRBD1 | TRBV5-4 | CASSATGGDWYEQYF | TGTGCCAGCAGCGCTACAGGGGGCGATTGGTACGAGCAGTACTTC
TRBJ1-2 | . | TRBD1 | TRBV9 | CASSVVGQGTVGYTF | TGTGCCAGCAGCGTAGTTGGACAGGGAACTGTCGGCTACACCTTC
TRBJ1-1 | . | TRBD1 | TRBV11-2 | CASSFQTGNLLNTEAFF | TGTGCCAGCAGCTTCCAGACAGGGAATCTCTTGAACACTGAAGCTTTCTTT
TRBJ1-5 | . | TRBD1 | TRBV19 | CASRTTGGGHQPQHF | TGTGCCAGTAGGACAACAGGGGGCGGGCATCAGCCCCAGCATTTT
TRBJ2-3 | . | TRBD2 | TRBV25-1 | CASSESRLAGGSTDTQYF | TGTGCCAGCAGTGAATCAAGACTAGCGGGAGGGAGCACAGATACGCAGTATTTT
TRBJ2-3 | . | . | TRBV7-2 | CASSSYTDTQYF | TGTGCCAGCAGCTCCTACACAGATACGCAGTATTTT